This T cell receptor beta chain derives from a study of molecular identifiers for immune sequencing clone quantification. To note about this clonotype: A much larger clone differs from this one at a single base, so this may be a read error.

TCRdb fed the PCR reads into MiXCR, producing one record per CDR3 protein. The repertoire holds some 320,000 distinct CDR3 sequences, with roughly a quarter as singletons. This sequence was found in a human donor in good health. Some libraries in this study had Jurkat cell RNA spiked in. The sequenced material came from naive CD8+ T cells from blood, with Jurkat cell RNA spiked in. Indicated subset: FACS-sorted CD8+CD4-CCR7+CD45RA+ naive T cells.

CDR3 residues: CASSPMKGIGTDTRYF. CDR3 nucleotides: TGTGCCAGCAGCCCCATGAAGGGTATCGGAACAGATACGCGGTATTTT. The V and J genes are TRBV7-2 and TRBJ2-3; D unresolved. CDR1 is SGHTA and CDR2 is FQGNSA in the germline V gene. The CDR3 totals 16 residues.